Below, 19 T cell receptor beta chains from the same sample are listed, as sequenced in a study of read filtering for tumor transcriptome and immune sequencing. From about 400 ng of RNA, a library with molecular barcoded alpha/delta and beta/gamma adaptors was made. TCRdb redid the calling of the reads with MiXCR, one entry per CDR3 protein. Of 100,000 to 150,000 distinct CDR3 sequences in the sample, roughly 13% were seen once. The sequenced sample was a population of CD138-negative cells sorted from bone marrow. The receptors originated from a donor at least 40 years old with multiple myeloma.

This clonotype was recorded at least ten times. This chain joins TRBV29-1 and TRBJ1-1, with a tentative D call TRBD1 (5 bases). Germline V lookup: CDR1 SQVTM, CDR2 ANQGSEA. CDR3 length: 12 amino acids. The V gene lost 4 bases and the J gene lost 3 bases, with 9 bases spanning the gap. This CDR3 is CSVVGGDTEAFF. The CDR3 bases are TGCAGCGTTGTCGGGGGGGACACTGAAGCTTTCTTT.

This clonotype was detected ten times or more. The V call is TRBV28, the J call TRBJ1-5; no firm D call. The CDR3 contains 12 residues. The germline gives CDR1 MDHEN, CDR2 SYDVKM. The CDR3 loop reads CASLGLNQPQHF. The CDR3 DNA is TGTGCAAGTCTGGGCCTCAATCAGCCCCAGCATTTT.

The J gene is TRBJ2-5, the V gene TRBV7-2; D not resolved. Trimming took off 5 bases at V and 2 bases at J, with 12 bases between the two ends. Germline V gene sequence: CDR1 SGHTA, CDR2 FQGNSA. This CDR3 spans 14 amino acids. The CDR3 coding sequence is TGTGCCAGCAGCACAGAGGCCCGGCAAGAGACCCAGTACTTC. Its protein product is CASSTEARQETQYF.

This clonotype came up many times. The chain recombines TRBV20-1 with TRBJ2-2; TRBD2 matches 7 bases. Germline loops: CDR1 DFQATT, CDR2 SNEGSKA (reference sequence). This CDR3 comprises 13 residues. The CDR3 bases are TGCAGCTGGTGGCGGGAGAATACCGGGGAGCTGTTTTTT. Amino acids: CSWWRENTGELFF.

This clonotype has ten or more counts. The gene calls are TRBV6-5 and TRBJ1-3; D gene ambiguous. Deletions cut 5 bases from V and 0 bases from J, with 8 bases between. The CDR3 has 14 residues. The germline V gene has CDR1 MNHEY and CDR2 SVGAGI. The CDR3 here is CASSGLSSGNTIYF. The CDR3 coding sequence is TGTGCCAGCAGTGGACTGTCCTCTGGAAACACCATATATTTT.

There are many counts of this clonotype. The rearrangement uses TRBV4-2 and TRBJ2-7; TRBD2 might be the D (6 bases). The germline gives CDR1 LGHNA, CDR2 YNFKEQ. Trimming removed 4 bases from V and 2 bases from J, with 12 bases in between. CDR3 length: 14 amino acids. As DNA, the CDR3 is TGTGCCAGCAGCCCGGGGGAGGCTACCTACGAGCAGTACTTC. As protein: CASSPGEATYEQYF.

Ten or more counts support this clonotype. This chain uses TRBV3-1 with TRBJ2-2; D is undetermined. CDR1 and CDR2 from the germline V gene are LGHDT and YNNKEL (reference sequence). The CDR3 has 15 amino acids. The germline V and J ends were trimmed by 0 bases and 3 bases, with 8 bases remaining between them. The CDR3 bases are TGTGCCAGCAGCCAAGAATCGGGCTACACCGGGGAGCTGTTTTTT. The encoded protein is CASSQESGYTGELFF. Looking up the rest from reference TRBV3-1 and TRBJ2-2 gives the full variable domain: DTAVSQTPKYLVTQMGNDKSIKCEQNLGHDTMYWYKQDSKKFLKIMFSYNNKELIINETVPNRFSPKSPDKAHLNLHINSLELGDSAVYFCASSQESGYTGELFFGEGSRLTVL.

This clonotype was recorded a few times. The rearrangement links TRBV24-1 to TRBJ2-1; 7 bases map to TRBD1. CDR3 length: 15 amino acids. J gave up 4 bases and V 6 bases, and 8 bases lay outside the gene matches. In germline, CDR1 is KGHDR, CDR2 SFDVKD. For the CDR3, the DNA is TGTGCCACCAGTAACCCGACAGGGCAGTACAATGAGCAGTTCTTC. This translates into CATSNPTGQYNEQFF.

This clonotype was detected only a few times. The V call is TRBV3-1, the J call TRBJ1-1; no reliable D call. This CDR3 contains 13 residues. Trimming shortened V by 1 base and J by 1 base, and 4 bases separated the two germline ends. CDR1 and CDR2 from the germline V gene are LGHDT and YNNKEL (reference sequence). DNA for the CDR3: TGTGCCAGCAGCCAAGTCACGAACACTGAAGCTTTCTTT. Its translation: CASSQVTNTEAFF.

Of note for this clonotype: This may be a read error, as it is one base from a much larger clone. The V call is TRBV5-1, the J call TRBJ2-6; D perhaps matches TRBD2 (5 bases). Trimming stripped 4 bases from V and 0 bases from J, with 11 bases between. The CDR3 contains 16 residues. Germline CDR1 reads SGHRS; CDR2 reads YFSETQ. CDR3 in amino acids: CASSPGERSGANVLTF. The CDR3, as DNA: TGCGCCAGCAGCCCCGGGGAGCGCTCTGGGGCCAACGTCCTGACTTTC.

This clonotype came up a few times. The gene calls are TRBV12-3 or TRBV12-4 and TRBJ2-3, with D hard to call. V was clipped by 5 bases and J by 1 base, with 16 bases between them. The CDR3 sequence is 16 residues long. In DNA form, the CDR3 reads TGTGCCAGCAGTCCGGGTGTGAACGCGGGCACAGATACGCAGTATTTT. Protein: CASSPGVNAGTDTQYF.

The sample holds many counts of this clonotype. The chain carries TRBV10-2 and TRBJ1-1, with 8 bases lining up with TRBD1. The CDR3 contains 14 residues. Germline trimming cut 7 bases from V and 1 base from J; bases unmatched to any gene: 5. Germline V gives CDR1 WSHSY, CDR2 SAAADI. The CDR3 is CASTLDRGNTEAFF. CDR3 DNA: TGCGCCAGCACTCTCGACAGGGGGAACACTGAAGCTTTCTTT.

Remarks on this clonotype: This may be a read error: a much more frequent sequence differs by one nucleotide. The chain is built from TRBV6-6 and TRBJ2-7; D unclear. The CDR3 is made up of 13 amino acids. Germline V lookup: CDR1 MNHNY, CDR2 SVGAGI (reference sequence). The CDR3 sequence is CSSSRTEAYEQYF. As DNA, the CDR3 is TGTTCCAGCAGTCGGACGGAAGCCTACGAGCAGTACTTC.

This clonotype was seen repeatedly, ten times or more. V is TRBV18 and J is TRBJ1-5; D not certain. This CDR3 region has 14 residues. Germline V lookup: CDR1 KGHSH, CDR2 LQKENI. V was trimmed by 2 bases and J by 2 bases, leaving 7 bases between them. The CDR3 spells CASSPGVGNQPQHF. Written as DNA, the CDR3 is TGTGCCAGCTCACCAGGGGTCGGCAATCAGCCCCAGCATTTT.

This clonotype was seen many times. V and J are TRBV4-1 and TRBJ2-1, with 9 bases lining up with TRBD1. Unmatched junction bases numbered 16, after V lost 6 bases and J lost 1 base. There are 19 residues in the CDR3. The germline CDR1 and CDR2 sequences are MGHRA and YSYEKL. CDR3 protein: CASRAGTGSSGGSYNEQFF. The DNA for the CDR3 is TGCGCCAGCAGAGCCGGGACAGGGAGCTCCGGTGGGTCCTACAATGAGCAGTTCTTC.

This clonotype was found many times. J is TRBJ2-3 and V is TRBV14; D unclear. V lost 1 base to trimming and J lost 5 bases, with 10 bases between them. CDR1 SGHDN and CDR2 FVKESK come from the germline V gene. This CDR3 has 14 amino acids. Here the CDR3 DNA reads TGTGCCAGCAGCCAAGTTAGCCCCCGAGATACGCAGTATTTT. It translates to CASSQVSPRDTQYF.

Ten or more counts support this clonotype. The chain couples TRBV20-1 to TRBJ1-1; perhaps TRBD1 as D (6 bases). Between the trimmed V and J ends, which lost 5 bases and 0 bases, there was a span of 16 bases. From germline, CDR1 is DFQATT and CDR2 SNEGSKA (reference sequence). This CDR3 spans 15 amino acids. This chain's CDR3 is CSAEGQRTLNTEAFF. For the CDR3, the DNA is TGCAGTGCTGAAGGACAGCGAACACTGAACACTGAAGCTTTCTTT.

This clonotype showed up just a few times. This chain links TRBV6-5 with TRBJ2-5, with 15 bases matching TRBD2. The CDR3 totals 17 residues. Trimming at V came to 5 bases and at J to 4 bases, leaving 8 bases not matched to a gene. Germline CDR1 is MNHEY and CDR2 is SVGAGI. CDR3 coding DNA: TGTGCCAGCAGTCTCCGGACTAGCGGGAGGGCCCTAGAGACCCAGTACTTC. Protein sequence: CASSLRTSGRALETQYF.

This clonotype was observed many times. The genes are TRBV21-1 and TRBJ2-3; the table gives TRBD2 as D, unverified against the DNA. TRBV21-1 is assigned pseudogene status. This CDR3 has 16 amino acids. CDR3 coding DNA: TGTGCCAGCAGCAAAACCCGCGAATCTAGCACAGATACGCAGTATTTT. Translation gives CASSKTRESSTDTQYF.